A single sample gave rise to the 29 T cell receptor beta chains below, sequenced in a study of blood T cell repertoires in COVID-19. The data were produced by immunoSEQ multiplex PCR, yet TCRdb's version contains in-frame clones alone and is incomplete. The table records around 72,000 clones, 88% of them present only once. The sample taken for sequencing was peripheral blood. The receptors were gathered from a woman in her 70s with acute or convalescent COVID-19.

This clone showed up just once. At one end the junction does not follow the germline gene, possibly because of a read error. This chain links TRBV24-1 with TRBJ2-2, with D possibly TRBD2 on 5 matching bases. This CDR3 is 13 amino acids long. The germline CDR1 and CDR2 sequences are KGHDR and SFDVKD. CDR3 DNA: TGTGCCACCGACCCCGGGAACGCCGGGGAGCTGTTTTTT. It yields the protein CATDPGNAGELFF.

This sequence joins TRBV30 and TRBJ2-1; 10 bases agree with TRBD2. The ends lost 2 bases at V and 0 bases at J; junction bases unmatched: 7. This CDR3 is 17 amino acids long. Germline values: CDR1 GTSNPN, CDR2 SVGIG (reference sequence). Here the CDR3 reads CAWSLSGGASSYNEQFF. CDR3 DNA: TGTGCCTGGAGTCTCAGCGGGGGGGCGAGCTCCTACAATGAGCAGTTCTTC.

This chain links TRBV6-6 with TRBJ2-6; tentative D call: TRBD1 (5 bases). Trimming took 7 bases from V and 0 from J, leaving 13 bases between them. The CDR3 is 16 amino acids. Germline lookup yields CDR1 MNHNY and CDR2 SVGAGI (reference sequence). This CDR3 is CASTQQGRSGANVLTF. The CDR3 nucleotides are TGTGCCAGCACTCAGCAGGGCCGCTCTGGGGCCAACGTCCTGACTTTC.

The chain uses TRBV6-5 and TRBJ1-6, with TRBD1 identical over 8 bases. The CDR3 has 14 amino acids. Trimming took 5 bases from V and 7 from J; bases not matched to a gene: 4. Germline CDR1 reads MNHEY; CDR2 reads SVGAGI. The CDR3 region has the DNA TGTGCCAGCAGTCCGACAGGGGTAAATTCACCCCTCCACTTT. Amino acid sequence: CASSPTGVNSPLHF.

This clone appeared once. The V gene is TRBV24-1, the J gene TRBJ2-3, with TRBD1 matching over 7 bases. V dropped 3 bases and J dropped 2; count of bases not matched to a gene: 4. Per germline, CDR1 KGHDR and CDR2 SFDVKD. There are 15 residues in the CDR3. The CDR3 DNA follows: TGTGCCACCAGTGATGAGGACAGGTCCACAGATACGCAGTATTTT. Protein sequence: CATSDEDRSTDTQYF.

CDR3 nucleotide sequence: TGTGCCAGCAGGCTCGGACAGGGAGGCTACACCTTC. This translates into CASRLGQGGYTF. The rearrangement uses TRBV6-5 and TRBJ1-2, with 8 bases lining up with TRBD1. Germline V lookup: CDR1 MNHEY, CDR2 SVGAGI. V lost 6 bases and J lost 8; bases outside the gene matches: 5. This CDR3 is 12 amino acids long.

This clone was observed a single time. The rearrangement links TRBV19 to TRBJ2-7; the match to TRBD1 covers 9 bases. The CDR3 runs 14 residues. In germline, CDR1 is LNHDA, CDR2 SQIVND (reference sequence). V shed 3 bases and J 7 bases; nucleotides not matched to a gene: 7. The chain's CDR3 is CASSILQGAREQYF. The CDR3 DNA is TGTGCCAGTAGTATTCTACAGGGGGCAAGGGAGCAGTACTTC.

The rearrangement uses TRBV28 and TRBJ1-5, with no clear D. The length of the CDR3 is 15 residues. Deletions cut 2 bases from V and 0 bases from J, with 8 bases between. Germline loops: CDR1 MDHEN, CDR2 SYDVKM. The CDR3, as DNA: TGTGCCAGCAGTTTAAGCAGACTTAGCAATCAGCCCCAGCATTTT. It is translated as CASSLSRLSNQPQHF.

The gene calls are TRBV4-1 and TRBJ2-7, with D unclear. Germline loops: CDR1 MGHRA, CDR2 YSYEKL. There are 13 residues in the CDR3. Deletions cut 0 bases from V and 2 bases from J, with 5 bases between. In DNA, the CDR3 is TGCGCCAGCAGCCAAGAACTTACCTACGAGCAGTACTTC. Translating it yields CASSQELTYEQYF.

This clone turned up a few times. The chain couples TRBV5-1 to TRBJ2-5, with D unresolved. Germline values: CDR1 SGHRS, CDR2 YFSETQ. The CDR3 covers 14 residues. V was shortened by 0 bases and J by 2 bases, with 8 bases between the two germline ends. CDR3 nucleotides: TGCGCCAGCAGCTTGGCTCAGTTACAAGAGACCCAGTACTTC. Amino acid sequence: CASSLAQLQETQYF.

This clone turned up a few times. V is TRBV4-1 and J is TRBJ1-3, with D perhaps matching TRBD1 (6 bases). The CDR3 consists of 15 residues. Trimming cost V 0 bases and J 4 bases, with 10 bases left between them. The germline V gene encodes CDR1 MGHRA and CDR2 YSYEKL. Written as DNA, the CDR3 is TGCGCCAGCAGCCAAGAGCCAGGGACAGGAAACACCATATATTTT. This sequence encodes CASSQEPGTGNTIYF.

The chain joins TRBV28 to TRBJ1-3; weak D call: TRBD1 (6 bases). The V and J ends lost 6 bases and 0 bases respectively, with 12 bases between them. The CDR3 has 15 residues. The germline gives CDR1 MDHEN, CDR2 SYDVKM. The CDR3 DNA reads TGTGCCAGCAGGGAACAGGGCAGCTCTGGAAACACCATATATTTT. Translating gives CASREQGSSGNTIYF. Full variable domain (rest looked up from reference TRBV28 and TRBJ1-3): DVKVTQSSRYLVKRTGEKVFLECVQDMDHENMFWYRQDPGLGLRLIYFSYDVKMKEKGDIPEGYSVSREKKERFSLILESASTNQTSMYLCASREQGSSGNTIYFGEGSWLTVV.

The chain carries TRBV6-8 and TRBJ1-1; D unclear. This CDR3 comprises 14 residues. The V end lost 7 bases, the J end lost 2 bases, and 14 bases lay between the germline ends. Germline V gene sequence: CDR1 MNHGY, CDR2 SAAAGT. The CDR3: CASKKTQVNTEAFF. CDR3 coding DNA: TGTGCCAGCAAAAAAACCCAGGTTAACACTGAAGCTTTCTTT.

The chain links TRBV11-2 to TRBJ1-5; D uncertain. The CDR3 has 13 residues. Trimming left V 0 bases short and J 12 bases short, with 12 bases between. Germline CDR1 and CDR2: SGHAT and FQNNGV. For the CDR3, the DNA is TGTGCCAGCAGCTTAGAAGCCGCGGGCAGCCAGCATTTT. Translated, it gives CASSLEAAGSQHF.

The chain combines TRBV3-1 (or the pseudogene TRBV3-2) with TRBJ1-6, with 8 bases fitting TRBD1. The germline gives CDR1 LGHDT, CDR2 YNNKEL (reference sequence). The length of the CDR3 is 15 residues. Trimming at V came to 10 bases and at J to 14 bases, leaving 19 bases not matched to a gene. The CDR3 loop reads CATSLGSTGDSTLHF. The CDR3 region has the DNA TGTGCCACCTCCCTTGGATCGACAGGGGATTCCACCCTCCACTTT.

V and J are TRBV27 and TRBJ2-7; 8 bases match TRBD2. V dropped 3 bases and J dropped 5; count of bases not matched to a gene: 9. CDR1 MNHEY and CDR2 SMNVEV come from the germline V gene (reference sequence). The CDR3 covers 15 residues. This chain's CDR3 is CASSLRAGVRNEQYF. CDR3 nucleotide sequence: TGTGCCAGCAGTTTGCGAGCGGGAGTCAGGAACGAGCAGTACTTC.

J is TRBJ1-2 and V is TRBV7-2; perhaps TRBD1 as D (5 bases). CDR1 and CDR2 from the germline V gene are SGHTA and FQGNSA. Trimming removed 7 bases at V and 7 bases at J, with 19 bases between. This CDR3 is 14 amino acids long. The CDR3 region is CASNPGNGRGGYTF. The CDR3 bases are TGTGCCAGCAACCCGGGGAACGGGAGGGGTGGCTACACCTTC.

V and J are TRBV7-2 and TRBJ2-4, with D unclear. In germline, CDR1 is SGHTA, CDR2 FQGNSA. The V end was cut by 5 bases, the J end by 4 bases, with 6 bases between. The CDR3 runs 12 residues. The chain's CDR3 is CASSAKKNIQYF. The CDR3 region has the DNA TGTGCCAGCAGCGCGAAGAAAAACATTCAGTACTTC.

This rearrangement joins TRBV4-3 to TRBJ2-7; 11 nucleotides align to TRBD2. The CDR3 runs 14 residues. Germline CDR1 is LGHNA and CDR2 is YSLEER. V lost 4 bases, J lost 4 bases, and 3 bases stayed unmatched. The CDR3 DNA is TGCGCCAGCAGCCTCCGGACTAGCGGGTACGAGCAGTACTTC. Translation gives CASSLRTSGYEQYF.

Note on this clone: The junction and the germline gene differ at one end; a read error may be behind it. The CDR3 coding sequence is TGTGCTAGCAGTCCCCGGCGGGGGAGCCCCTACAATGAGCAGTTCTTC. Translating gives CASSPRRGSPYNEQFF. V is TRBV7-7 and J is TRBJ2-1; 7 nucleotides line up with TRBD2. CDR1 SSHAT and CDR2 FNYEAQ come from the germline V gene (reference sequence). The CDR3 covers 16 residues.

The chain couples TRBV28 to TRBJ2-4, with D possibly TRBD2 on 5 matching bases. Per germline, CDR1 MDHEN and CDR2 SYDVKM. Trimming took off 5 bases at V and 0 bases at J, with 17 bases between the two ends. The CDR3 sequence is 17 residues long. CDR3 sequence (DNA): TGTGCCAGCAGTCTGGAGGACGGGGAACTAGCCAAAAACATTCAGTACTTC. As protein: CASSLEDGELAKNIQYF.

The chain employs TRBV9 and TRBJ1-4; D is unresolved. Trimming took 0 bases from V and 12 from J, leaving 12 bases between them. The germline V gene encodes CDR1 SGDLS and CDR2 YYNGEE. The CDR3 sequence is 13 residues long. Here the CDR3 DNA reads TGTGCCAGCAGCGTAGAGGACCACGGGGAACTGTTTTTT. Amino acids: CASSVEDHGELFF.

The chain combines TRBV27 with TRBJ2-7, with 11 bases matching TRBD2. Looked up from germline, CDR1 is MNHEY and CDR2 is SMNVEV (reference sequence). Losses at the gene ends were 4 bases for V and 5 bases for J; bases not matched to a gene: 13. There are 17 residues in the CDR3. The CDR3 loop reads CASSSLQTSGSYNEQYF. CDR3 DNA sequence: TGTGCCAGCAGTTCCCTGCAAACTAGCGGGAGTTACAACGAGCAGTACTTC.

The chain recombines TRBV6-5 with TRBJ2-5, with D perhaps matching TRBD2 (5 bases). Germline V CDR1 and CDR2: MNHEY, SVGAGI. This CDR3 comprises 12 residues. The V and J ends lost 6 bases and 5 bases respectively, with 10 bases between them. This chain's CDR3 is CASSMTGETQYF. The CDR3 nucleotides are TGTGCCAGCAGCATGACGGGGGAGACCCAGTACTTC.

The chain recombines TRBV7-9 with TRBJ2-5, with 8 positions matching TRBD1. The germline gives CDR1 SEHNR, CDR2 FQNEAQ (reference sequence). The CDR3 length is 14 residues. With 5 bases clipped from V and 5 bases from J, the junction kept 7 bases outside the gene matches. Written as DNA, the CDR3 is TGTGCCAGCAGCCACTCCAGGGGGCGGGAGACCCAGTACTTC. It translates to CASSHSRGRETQYF.

This clone was seen only a few times. The CDR3 loop is CASSYFVGSYEQYF. Written as DNA, the CDR3 is TGTGCCAGCAGTTACTTTGTCGGGAGCTACGAGCAGTACTTC. V gene TRBV6-5 combines with J gene TRBJ2-7; tentatively, D is TRBD2 (6 bases). The CDR3 is made up of 14 amino acids. From germline, CDR1 is MNHEY and CDR2 SVGAGI. With 1 base removed from V and 3 bases from J, the gap between germline ends came to 10 bases.

CDR3 region: CASSPGTGGFTDTQYF. The CDR3 DNA reads as TGTGCCAGCAGCCCAGGGACAGGGGGTTTCACAGATACGCAGTATTTT. V usage is TRBV3-1 (or the pseudogene TRBV3-2) and J usage is TRBJ2-3, with TRBD1 matching 11 bases. The CDR3 is made up of 16 amino acids. V shed 4 bases, J shed 2 bases, and the junction held 5 bases outside the gene matches. Looked up from germline, CDR1 is LGHDT and CDR2 is YNNKEL (reference sequence).

The CDR3 reads CASSPRQGTYGYTF. In DNA form, the CDR3 reads TGCGCCAGCAGCCCCAGACAGGGTACCTATGGCTACACCTTC. The chain recombines TRBV4-1 with TRBJ1-2; 7 positions match TRBD1. The CDR3 is made up of 14 amino acids. Trimming took 4 bases from V and 4 from J; bases not matched to a gene: 6. In germline, CDR1 is MGHRA, CDR2 YSYEKL.

The CDR3, as DNA: TGTGCCAGCAGCCTCCCCCGGGGGGGACTAGGAACCTACGAGCAGTACTTC. Protein sequence: CASSLPRGGLGTYEQYF. The V and J genes are TRBV5-6 and TRBJ2-7, with 8 bases fitting TRBD2. The CDR3 has 17 amino acids. Unmatched junction bases numbered 14, after V lost 4 bases and J lost 2 bases. Per the germline V gene, CDR1 is SGHDT and CDR2 is YYEEEE.